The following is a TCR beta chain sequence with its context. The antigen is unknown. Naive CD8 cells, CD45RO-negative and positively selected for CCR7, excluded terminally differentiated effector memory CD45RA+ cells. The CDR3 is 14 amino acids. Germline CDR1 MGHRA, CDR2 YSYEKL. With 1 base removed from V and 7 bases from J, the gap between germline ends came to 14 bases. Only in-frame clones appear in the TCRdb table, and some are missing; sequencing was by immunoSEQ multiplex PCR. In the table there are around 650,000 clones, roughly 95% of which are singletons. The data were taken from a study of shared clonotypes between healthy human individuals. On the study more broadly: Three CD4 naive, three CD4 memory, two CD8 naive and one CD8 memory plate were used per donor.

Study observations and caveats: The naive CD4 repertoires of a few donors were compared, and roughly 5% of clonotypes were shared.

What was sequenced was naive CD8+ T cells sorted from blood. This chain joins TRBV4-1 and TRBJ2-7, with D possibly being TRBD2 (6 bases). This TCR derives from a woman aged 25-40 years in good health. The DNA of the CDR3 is TGCGCCAGCAGCCAAGCCGGGGGAACGTGGGAGCAGTACTTC. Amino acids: CASSQAGGTWEQYF.